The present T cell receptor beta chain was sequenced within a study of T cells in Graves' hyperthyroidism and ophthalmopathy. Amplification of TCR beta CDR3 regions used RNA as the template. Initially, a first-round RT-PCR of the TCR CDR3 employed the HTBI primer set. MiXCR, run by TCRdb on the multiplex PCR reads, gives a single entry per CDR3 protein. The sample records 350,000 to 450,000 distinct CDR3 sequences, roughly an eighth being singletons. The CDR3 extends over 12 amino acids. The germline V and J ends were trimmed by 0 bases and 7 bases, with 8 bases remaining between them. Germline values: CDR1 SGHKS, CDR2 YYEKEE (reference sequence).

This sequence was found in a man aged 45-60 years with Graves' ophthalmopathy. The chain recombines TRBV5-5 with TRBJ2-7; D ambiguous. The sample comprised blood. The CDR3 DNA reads TGTGCCAGCAGCTTGGGAGTTAAAGAGCAGTACTTC. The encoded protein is CASSLGVKEQYF.